A single T cell receptor (beta chain) is shown here with its context. Antigen unknown. The entry originates in a study of cytomegalovirus exposure and HLA in healthy donors. Study outcomes and limitations: Sequencing artifact likely explains a cluster of highly shared sequence variants. Fewer N-insertions than the roughly 630-donor mean were reportedly shown by an Asian-associated ancestry cluster in a later analysis. Association of a missense DCLRE1C variant with TCR beta V- and J-gene trimming was reported in a later analysis.

Germline CDR1 reads SGHTA; CDR2 reads FQGNSA. The CDR3 runs to 14 residues. V lost 4 bases, J lost 8 bases, and 15 bases lay in between. Researchers ran the PCR with 60 Vbeta and 13 Jbeta primers. Sequencing was performed with immunoSEQ multiplex PCR; in TCRdb, only in-frame clones are kept and a portion is missing. The sample lists under 150,000 clones, roughly 74% occurring once. This TCR was sampled from a woman between 35 and 50 years old in good health and CMV-seropositive. This chain uses TRBV7-2 with TRBJ2-1; TRBD2 might be the D (5 bases). Sequences were obtained from PBMCs. The CDR3 DNA reads as TGTGCCAGCAGCTCCCAACGGGAAGGCTATGAGCAGTTCTTC. Amino acid sequence: CASSSQREGYEQFF.